The 4 T cell receptor beta chains reported below all come from one sample, sequenced in a study of cytomegalovirus exposure and HLA in healthy donors. The PCR contained 60 Vbeta and 13 Jbeta primers. Repertoires were generated with immunoSEQ multiplex PCR, while TCRdb's copy carries only in-frame clones and drops some. The sample shows 75,000 or so clones, 66% of them seen only once. Sequencing was done on a sample of PBMCs. The receptors were sampled from a man in his forties in good health and CMV-seropositive.

The V call is TRBV28, the J call TRBJ2-4; TRBD2 is a possible D gene (6 bases). The CDR3 is made up of 15 amino acids. Between the trimmed V and J ends, which lost 3 bases and 0 bases, there was a span of 9 bases. Germline CDR1 reads MDHEN; CDR2 reads SYDVKM. CDR3 in DNA: TGTGCCAGCAGTTTGCCGGGGGAAGCCAAAAACATTCAGTACTTC. Translating it yields CASSLPGEAKNIQYF.

This clone was found a few times. The chain couples TRBV7-3 to TRBJ1-4, with D perhaps TRBD1 (5 bases). Per the germline V gene, CDR1 is SGHTA and CDR2 is FQGTGA. The CDR3 totals 14 residues. The germline V and J ends were trimmed by 5 bases and 7 bases, with 14 bases remaining between them. In DNA, the CDR3 is TGTGCCAGCAGCGGGCGGGGGACTGGTGAAAAACTGTTTTTT. It yields the protein CASSGRGTGEKLFF.

The J gene is TRBJ2-2, the V gene TRBV28; 7 bases are a match to TRBD1. V shed 6 bases and J 1 base; nucleotides not matched to a gene: 8. This CDR3 comprises 16 residues. Germline V CDR1 and CDR2: MDHEN, SYDVKM. The CDR3 region has the DNA TGTGCCAGCAGCCCACAGGGGCTTGGGAACACCGGGGAGCTGTTTTTT. Translating it yields CASSPQGLGNTGELFF.

V and J are TRBV7-6 and TRBJ1-2, with a tentative D call TRBD1 (6 bases). This CDR3 comprises 14 residues. Germline V gene sequence: CDR1 SGHVS, CDR2 FNYEAQ. V lost 3 bases and J lost 2, with 10 bases in between. Written as DNA, the CDR3 is TGTGCCAGCAGCTTGGGGGCGGCGAACTATGGCTACACCTTC. Encoded protein: CASSLGAANYGYTF.